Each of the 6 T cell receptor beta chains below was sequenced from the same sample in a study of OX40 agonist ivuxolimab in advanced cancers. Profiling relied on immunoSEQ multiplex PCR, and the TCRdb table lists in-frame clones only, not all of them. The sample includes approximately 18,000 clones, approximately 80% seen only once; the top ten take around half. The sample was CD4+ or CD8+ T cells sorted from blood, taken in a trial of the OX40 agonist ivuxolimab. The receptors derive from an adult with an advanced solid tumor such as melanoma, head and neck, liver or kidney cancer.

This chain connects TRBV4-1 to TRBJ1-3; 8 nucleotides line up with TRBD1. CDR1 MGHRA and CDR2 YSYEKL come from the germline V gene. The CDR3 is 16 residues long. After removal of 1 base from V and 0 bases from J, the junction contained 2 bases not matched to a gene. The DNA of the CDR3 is TGCGCCAGCAGCCAAGCCCAGGGGGCCTCTGGAAACACCATATATTTT. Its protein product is CASSQAQGASGNTIYF.

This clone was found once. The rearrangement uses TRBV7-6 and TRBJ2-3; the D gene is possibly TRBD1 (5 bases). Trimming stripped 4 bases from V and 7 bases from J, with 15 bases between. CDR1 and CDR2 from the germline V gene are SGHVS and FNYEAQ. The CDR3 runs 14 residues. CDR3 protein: CASSSGDTGYTQYF. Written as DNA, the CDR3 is TGTGCCAGCAGCTCCGGAGACACAGGCTATACGCAGTATTTT.

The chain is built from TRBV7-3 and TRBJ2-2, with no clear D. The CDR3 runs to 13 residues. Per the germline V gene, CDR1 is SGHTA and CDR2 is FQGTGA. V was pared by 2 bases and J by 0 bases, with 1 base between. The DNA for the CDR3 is TGTGCCAGCAGCTTACCGAACACCGGGGAGCTGTTTTTT. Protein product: CASSLPNTGELFF.

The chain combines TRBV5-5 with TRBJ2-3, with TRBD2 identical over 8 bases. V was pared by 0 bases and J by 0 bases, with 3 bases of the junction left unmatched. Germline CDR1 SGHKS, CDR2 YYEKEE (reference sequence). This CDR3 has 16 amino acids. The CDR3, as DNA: TGTGCCAGCAGCTTGGTAGGCGGGGGGAGCACAGATACGCAGTATTTT. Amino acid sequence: CASSLVGGGSTDTQYF.

This chain's CDR3 is CASSQETSTDTQYF. The CDR3 DNA is TGCGCCAGCAGCCAAGAGACGAGCACAGATACGCAGTATTTT. The rearrangement joins TRBV4-1 to TRBJ2-3; D call uncertain. V shed 0 bases and J shed 0 bases, with 4 bases lying between them. Germline V lookup: CDR1 MGHRA, CDR2 YSYEKL. This CDR3 is built from 14 residues.

The CDR3 DNA reads TGTGCCAGCAGCGTAGGGACTACGAGCTCCTACGAGCAGTACTTC. As protein: CASSVGTTSSYEQYF. This chain uses TRBV9 with TRBJ2-5; D may be TRBD2 (6 bases). The tail of the sequence fits TRBJ2-7 better, so the J call may be wrong. The CDR3 loop spans 15 amino acids. The germline V gene encodes CDR1 SGDLS and CDR2 YYNGEE.